A single TCR beta chain is shown here with its context. Its antigen remains unidentified. The sample comes from a study of T cell responses to AZD1222 COVID-19 vaccine. Study outcomes and limitations: Spike-specific TCR breadth and depth went up after people got two AZD1222 doses. Baseline serostatus was positive in only six AZD1222 recipients. Reportedly, nearly half the spike-specific TCRs target unmutated variant regions.

Here immunoSEQ multiplex PCR was the method, and the copy in TCRdb shows in-frame clones only, minus some. The table lists around 110,000 clones, roughly nine tenths of them singletons, with around 1.6% in the top ten. The TCR originated in an adult who received the AZD1222 COVID-19 vaccine. The sample was peripheral blood, taken 28 days after the second AZD1222 dose.

The CDR3 nucleotides are TGTGCCAGTCACGGGACTAGCATCTACAATGAGCAGTTCTTC. Its protein is CASHGTSIYNEQFF. The V and J genes are TRBV6-5 and TRBJ2-1, with 9 bases identical to TRBD2. CDR3 length: 14 amino acids. Trimming cost V 9 bases and J 3 bases; bases outside gene matches: 6. CDR1 is MNHEY and CDR2 is SVGAGI in the germline V gene.